This TCR beta chain is drawn from a study of blood T cell repertoires in COVID-19. Study as a whole: Acute and convalescent COVID-19 samples came from the United States, Italy and Spain. In each case, the material was cDNA or gDNA derived from T cells, B-cell-depleted T cells, or PBMCs.

As originally analysed: Amplification with reference gene primers provided the estimates of nucleated cell counts. Profiling relied on immunoSEQ multiplex PCR, and the TCRdb table lists in-frame clones only, not all of them. The V and J calls and the clone size are those of that table, but D and trimming were determined from the DNA. The profile shows under 150,000 clones, 80% to 90% of them singletons. CDR3 length equals 13 residues. V was cut by 3 bases and J by 5 bases, with 9 bases left in between. CDR1 is SNHLY, CDR2 FYNNEI, per germline. The rearrangement joins TRBV2 to TRBJ2-3; D not resolved. The sequenced sample was peripheral blood. This sequence originates from a man aged 40-55 years with acute or convalescent COVID-19. The DNA for the CDR3 is TGTGCCAGCAGTGATAGGAGTAAAGATACGCAGTATTTT. It is translated as CASSDRSKDTQYF.